The 26 T cell receptor beta chains below were found in one sample sequenced in a study of T cells in Graves' hyperthyroidism and ophthalmopathy (dated by TCRdb to the late 2010s). The library came from multiplex PCR. TCRdb records Illumina HiSeq 2000 as the sequencer. Amplification of TCR beta CDR3 regions was carried out from RNA transcripts. For the first round of RT-PCR on the TCR CDR3, the HTBI primer set was used together with the Qiagen OneStep RT-PCR kit. TCRdb reprocessing: public reads trimmed at Q25 with fastp, clones called with MiXCR, in-frame beta chains kept. When rows share a CDR3 protein, they turn into one entry using the most common DNA and genes. Present in this sample are 350,000 to 400,000 distinct CDR3 sequences, around 18% of which were seen just once. The top ten clonotypes cover over 35% of the sample. The sequenced sample was blood. The receptors come from a man between 18 and 29 years old with Graves' ophthalmopathy.

This clonotype was seen ten or more times. The CDR3 here is CASSEDRGPYEQYF. The CDR3 DNA is TGTGCCAGCAGTGAAGATCGGGGTCCCTACGAGCAGTACTTC. The chain carries TRBV2 and TRBJ2-7; D perhaps matches TRBD2 (5 bases). The CDR3 covers 14 residues. With 1 base removed from V and 2 bases from J, the gap between germline ends came to 9 bases. Germline assignment: CDR1 SNHLY and CDR2 FYNNEI.

This clonotype was counted between two and nine times. Compared with germline, one end of the junction differs, possibly owing to a read error. The chain employs TRBV7-9 and TRBJ2-3; 8 bases agree with TRBD2. This CDR3 region has 14 residues. CDR1 and CDR2 from the germline V gene are SEHNR and FQNEAQ (reference sequence). DNA of the CDR3: TGTACCAGCAGCTTAGCGGGACCCACAGATACGCAGTATTTT. Translating it yields CTSSLAGPTDTQYF.

This clonotype was found many times. V gene TRBV28 combines with J gene TRBJ1-5; no clear D gene. Trimming cost V 6 bases and J 0 bases, with 21 bases left between them. The germline V gene encodes CDR1 MDHEN and CDR2 SYDVKM. This CDR3 spans 18 amino acids. DNA for the CDR3: TGTGCCAGCAGACTCTCCGGGAGACGCGAAAATAGCAATCAGCCCCAGCATTTT. Amino acids: CASRLSGRRENSNQPQHF.

This clonotype was seen at least ten times. This chain links TRBV7-9 with TRBJ2-7; 7 bases line up with TRBD1. CDR3 length: 14 amino acids. The V segment lost 4 bases and the J segment 1 base; nucleotides outside the gene matches: 4. CDR1 is SEHNR, CDR2 FQNEAQ, per germline (reference sequence). The CDR3, as DNA: TGTGCCAGCAGCTCGGACAGGTCTTCCTACGAGCAGTACTTC. Its translation: CASSSDRSSYEQYF.

J is TRBJ2-7 and V is TRBV11-2, with 11 bases that match TRBD2. Germline assignment: CDR1 SGHAT and CDR2 FQNNGV. The CDR3 extends over 14 amino acids. V was clipped by 5 bases and J by 4 bases; unmatched bases: 4. CDR3 sequence (DNA): TGTGCCAGCAGCGCTACTAGCGGGAGTTACGAGCAGTACTTC. This sequence encodes CASSATSGSYEQYF.

This clonotype was found many times. The J gene is TRBJ2-1, the V gene TRBV11-2; 9 bases agree with TRBD2. The J segment lost 4 bases and the V segment lost 4 bases, leaving 5 bases of the junction unmatched. Germline V lookup: CDR1 SGHAT, CDR2 FQNNGV. CDR3 length: 15 residues. The CDR3 protein is CASSSLAGLYNEQFF. CDR3 in DNA: TGTGCCAGCAGCTCCCTAGCGGGACTTTACAATGAGCAGTTCTTC.

This clonotype came up many times. V and J are TRBV28 and TRBJ1-2; 12 nucleotides agree with TRBD1. V trimming: 2 bases; J trimming: 3 bases; junction bases outside the gene matches: 13. CDR3 length: 19 residues. The germline CDR1 and CDR2 sequences are MDHEN and SYDVKM. CDR3 DNA: TGTGCCAGCAGTTTAGGGTCTGTCCCGGGACAGGGGGCGCACTATGGCTACACCTTC. It codes for CASSLGSVPGQGAHYGYTF.

V and J are TRBV18 and TRBJ1-4; 12 bases align to TRBD1. The CDR3 totals 18 residues. Trimming cost V 4 bases and J 2 bases; bases outside gene matches: 8. The germline gives CDR1 KGHSH, CDR2 LQKENI. In DNA form, the CDR3 reads TGTGCCAGCTCACTTTCCGGGACAGGGGGCCTGACTAATGAAAAACTGTTTTTT. It codes for CASSLSGTGGLTNEKLFF.

This clonotype was counted at least ten times. The rearrangement joins TRBV7-3 to TRBJ2-3; 7 bases are a match to TRBD1. The V gene end was trimmed by 3 bases and the J gene end by 2 bases; junction bases not matched to a gene: 2. CDR3 length: 14 amino acids. In germline, CDR1 is SGHTA, CDR2 FQGTGA. The CDR3 here is CASSFDRDTDTQYF. The CDR3, as DNA: TGTGCCAGCAGCTTCGACAGGGACACAGATACGCAGTATTTT.

This rearrangement joins TRBV27 to TRBJ1-2; 8 nucleotides line up with TRBD1. V shed 6 bases and J 7 bases; nucleotides not matched to a gene: 7. This CDR3 is 13 amino acids long. CDR1 is MNHEY, CDR2 SMNVEV, per germline (reference sequence). The CDR3 nucleotides read TGTGCCAGCAGGGACAGGGCAATTGGTGGCTACACCTTC. Translating it yields CASRDRAIGGYTF.

The V call is TRBV14, the J call TRBJ2-1; 9 bases match TRBD2. Losses at the gene ends were 1 base for V and 4 bases for J; bases not matched to a gene: 5. This CDR3 has 16 amino acids. CDR1 and CDR2 from the germline V gene are SGHDN and FVKESK. The CDR3 here is CASSQVSGGHYNEQFF. As DNA, the CDR3 is TGTGCCAGCAGCCAAGTTAGCGGGGGCCATTACAATGAGCAGTTCTTC.

As for this clonotype: A single base separates this from a much larger clone, so it may be a read error. The CDR3 here is CASSSAGESSYGYTF. The CDR3 bases are TGTGCCAGCAGTTCAGCGGGAGAGAGTTCCTATGGCTACACCTTC. The J gene is TRBJ1-2, the V gene TRBV12-3 or TRBV12-4; D gene uncertain. CDR3 length equals 15 residues. Trimming removed 4 bases at V and 4 bases at J, with 16 bases between.

This clonotype was counted ten times or more. The chain uses TRBV20-1 and TRBJ1-1, with D unresolved. In germline, CDR1 is DFQATT, CDR2 SNEGSKA (reference sequence). The V and J ends lost 0 bases and 0 bases respectively, with 8 bases between them. The CDR3 has 14 residues. In DNA form, the CDR3 reads TGCAGTGCTAGAGATCGAGCGATGAACACTGAAGCTTTCTTT. It is translated as CSARDRAMNTEAFF.

The chain joins TRBV12-3 or TRBV12-4 to TRBJ2-3; TRBD2 is a possible D gene (5 bases). The CDR3 is made up of 14 amino acids. The V gene lost 0 bases and the J gene lost 5 bases, with 9 bases spanning the gap. CDR3 sequence reads: CASSLAAGRDTQYF. CDR3 nucleotide sequence: TGTGCCAGCAGTTTAGCGGCGGGCCGAGATACGCAGTATTTT.

This clonotype was picked up a small number of times. The chain couples TRBV6-5 to TRBJ2-7; the D is unclear. Trimming pared 0 bases from V and 2 bases from J, leaving 8 bases between. This CDR3 comprises 14 residues. Germline values: CDR1 MNHEY, CDR2 SVGAGI. CDR3 protein: CASSYSQVAYEQYF. CDR3 DNA: TGTGCCAGCAGTTACTCCCAGGTTGCCTACGAGCAGTACTTC.

The rearrangement joins TRBV20-1 to TRBJ1-6; D not resolved. This CDR3 spans 16 amino acids. Germline V gene data show CDR1 as DFQATT and CDR2 as SNEGSKA (reference sequence). Between the trimmed V and J ends, which lost 0 bases and 0 bases, there was a span of 9 bases. CDR3 coding DNA: TGCAGTGCTAGAGATTTACAGAGCTCCTATAATTCACCCCTCCACTTT. Encoded protein: CSARDLQSSYNSPLHF.

Notes on this clonotype: At one end the junction does not follow the germline gene, possibly because of a read error. The chain recombines TRBV13 with TRBJ2-7; D is unclear. This CDR3 comprises 12 residues. Germline V gives CDR1 PRHDT, CDR2 FYEKMQ (reference sequence). This chain's CDR3 is CASSIRSYKQYF. CDR3 coding DNA: TGTGCCAGCAGCATCCGTTCCTACAAGCAGTACTTC.

A few counts support this clonotype. The genes are TRBV10-2 and TRBJ1-2, with D possibly being TRBD1 (5 bases). Deletions cut 3 bases from V and 7 bases from J, with 12 bases between. Germline V gene lookup returns CDR1 WSHSY and CDR2 SAAADI. CDR3 length: 13 residues. In DNA, the CDR3 is TGCGCCAGCAGTGATGTCCAGGGACTTGGCTACACCTTC. This gives the protein CASSDVQGLGYTF.

This clonotype was detected once. V is TRBV7-2 and J is TRBJ2-7; D is undetermined. Germline V gives CDR1 SGHTA, CDR2 FQGNSA. There are 15 residues in the CDR3. Trimming took off 4 bases at V and 2 bases at J, with 15 bases between the two ends. CDR3 nucleotide sequence: TGTGCCAGCAGCTCTCGTCTGGGGTCTCCCTACGAGCAGTACTTC. Protein product: CASSSRLGSPYEQYF.

This clonotype was observed a few times. V usage is TRBV2 and J usage is TRBJ2-1; D perhaps matches TRBD2 (5 bases). Trimming removed 7 bases from V and 7 bases from J, with 17 bases in between. The CDR3 has 14 residues. The germline V gene has CDR1 SNHLY and CDR2 FYNNEI. CDR3 sequence reads: CASTLQPSGNEQFF. CDR3 nucleotide sequence: TGTGCCAGCACCCTCCAGCCCTCGGGGAATGAGCAGTTCTTC.

This clonotype was picked up a small number of times. The J gene is TRBJ2-7, the V gene TRBV12-3 or TRBV12-4; D tentatively reads TRBD1 or TRBD2 (5 bases each). Trimming shortened V by 4 bases and J by 3 bases, and 10 bases separated the two germline ends. CDR3 size: 13 residues. CDR3 sequence: CASSSGAFYEQYF. The CDR3 coding sequence is TGTGCCAGCAGTTCCGGGGCCTTCTACGAGCAGTACTTC.

The chain recombines TRBV28 with TRBJ2-4; D tentatively reads TRBD1 or TRBD2 (5 bases each). Germline CDR1 reads MDHEN; CDR2 reads SYDVKM. V lost 3 bases and J lost 2, with 23 bases in between. The CDR3 runs 19 residues. The chain's CDR3 is CASSFRTPTGARSKNIQYF. Written as DNA, the CDR3 is TGTGCCAGCAGTTTTAGGACCCCAACCGGGGCAAGGTCCAAAAACATTCAGTACTTC.

This clonotype has at least ten counts. This sequence joins TRBV11-2 and TRBJ1-2; 9 bases are shared with TRBD1. Germline V gene sequence: CDR1 SGHAT, CDR2 FQNNGV. The ends lost 5 bases at V and 0 bases at J; junction bases unmatched: 10. This CDR3 region has 17 residues. CDR3 nucleotides: TGTGCCAGCAGCGGCGGGACAGGGAGCCGAGCTAACTATGGCTACACCTTC. It is translated as CASSGGTGSRANYGYTF.

This clonotype was seen a single time. A much larger clonotype is one base distant, so this may be a read error. The rearrangement uses TRBV27 and TRBJ2-5; 7 positions match TRBD2. V shed 5 bases and J 2 bases; nucleotides not matched to a gene: 8. Germline V lookup: CDR1 MNHEY, CDR2 SMNVEV (reference sequence). The CDR3 totals 15 residues. The CDR3 loop reads CASSDLRGKQETQYF. The CDR3 coding sequence is TGTGCCAGCAGTGATTTGCGGGGGAAACAAGAGACCCAGTACTTC.

This clonotype was counted many times. The chain has TRBV9 and TRBJ1-1, with D unresolved. Trimming took 3 bases from V and 1 from J, leaving 7 bases between them. This CDR3 comprises 13 residues. In germline, CDR1 is SGDLS, CDR2 YYNGEE. The CDR3 loop reads CASSDGWNTEAFF. The CDR3 nucleotides are TGTGCCAGCAGCGATGGCTGGAACACTGAAGCTTTCTTT.

This sequence joins TRBV10-3 and TRBJ1-5; the D gene is possibly TRBD1 (5 bases). The ends were cut back, 3 bases at V and 5 bases at J, with 11 bases in the middle. Germline-derived CDR1 and CDR2 are ENHRY and SYGVKD. CDR3 length equals 14 residues. Written as DNA, the CDR3 is TGTGCCATCAGTGAACAGGCCTTAGATCAGCCCCAGCATTTT. Its protein is CAISEQALDQPQHF.